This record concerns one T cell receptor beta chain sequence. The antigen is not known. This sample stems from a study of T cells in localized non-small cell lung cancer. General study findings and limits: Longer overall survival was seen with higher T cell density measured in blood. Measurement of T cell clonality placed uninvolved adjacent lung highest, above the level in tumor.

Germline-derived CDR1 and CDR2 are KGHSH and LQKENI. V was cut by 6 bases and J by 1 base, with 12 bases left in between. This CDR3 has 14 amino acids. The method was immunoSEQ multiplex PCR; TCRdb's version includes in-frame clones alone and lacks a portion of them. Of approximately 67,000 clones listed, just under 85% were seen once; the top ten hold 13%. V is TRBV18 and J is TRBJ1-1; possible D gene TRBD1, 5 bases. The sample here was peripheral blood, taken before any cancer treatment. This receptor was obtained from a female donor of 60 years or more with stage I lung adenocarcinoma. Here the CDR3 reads CASSLNGGNTEAFF. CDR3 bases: TGTGCCAGCTCCCTAAATGGGGGGAACACTGAAGCTTTCTTT.